Listed below are T cell receptor beta chains from one sample, sequenced in a study of response to subunit inactivated influenza vaccine. TCRdb used MiXCR to reprocess the RT-PCR reads, holding one entry per CDR3 protein. This table holds more than 700,000 distinct CDR3 sequences, around 20% found once. The input for sequencing was PBMCs from blood, taken more than 4 days after vaccination. All receptors come from a man aged 45-65 years who received an inactivated influenza vaccine. The CDR3 runs from the conserved cysteine through the conserved F or W. Fields, in order: clone size, D gene, J gene, V gene, CDR3 protein, CDR3 DNA. The D gene is left open where the match is weak. The size field is filled for only some rows; it gives once, few, many or a size class.

clone_size: NA; d_call: NA; j_call: TRBJ2-1; v_call: TRBV20-1; cdr3_aa: CSARDASRVGFHNEQFF; cdr3_nt: TGCAGTGCTAGAGACGCCTCCAGGGTCGGGTTCCACAATGAGCAGTTCTTC
clone_size: few; d_call: NA; j_call: TRBJ2-1; v_call: TRBV20-1; cdr3_aa: CSARSATEGSYNEQFF; cdr3_nt: TGCAGTGCTAGATCAGCTACCGAAGGCTCCTACAATGAGCAGTTCTTC
clone_size: NA; d_call: NA; j_call: TRBJ2-1; v_call: TRBV4-1; cdr3_aa: CASSQDTQLYNEQFF; cdr3_nt: TGCGCCAGCAGCCAAGATACACAGCTCTACAATGAGCAGTTCTTC
clone_size: many; d_call: NA; j_call: TRBJ2-1; v_call: TRBV15; cdr3_aa: CATSRANNEQFF; cdr3_nt: TGTGCCACCAGCAGAGCTAACAATGAGCAGTTCTTC
clone_size: few; d_call: TRBD2; j_call: TRBJ2-1; v_call: TRBV4-3; cdr3_aa: CASSQDIAGAGEQFF; cdr3_nt: TGCGCCAGCAGCCAAGACATAGCGGGGGCCGGTGAGCAGTTCTTC
clone_size: few; d_call: NA; j_call: TRBJ2-2; v_call: TRBV6-2/TRBV6-3; cdr3_aa: CASSYPRTTTGELFF; cdr3_nt: TGTGCCAGCAGTTACCCTAGGACAACCACCGGGGAGCTGTTTTTT
clone_size: once; d_call: TRBD2; j_call: TRBJ2-3; v_call: TRBV7-3; cdr3_aa: CASSLSGAGVSHTQYF; cdr3_nt: TGTGCCAGCAGCTTAAGTGGAGCGGGAGTTTCTCATACGCAGTATTTT
clone_size: few; d_call: NA; j_call: TRBJ1-5; v_call: TRBV28; cdr3_aa: CASTRGRASNQPQHF; cdr3_nt: TGTGCCAGTACCCGGGGGAGGGCTAGCAATCAGCCCCAGCATTTT
clone_size: NA; d_call: TRBD1; j_call: TRBJ2-3; v_call: TRBV7-8; cdr3_aa: CASCPGQGRTDTQYF; cdr3_nt: TGTGCCAGCTGCCCGGGACAGGGACGCACAGATACGCAGTATTTT
clone_size: NA; d_call: TRBD2; j_call: TRBJ2-3; v_call: TRBV20-1; cdr3_aa: CSAWDGGAATDTQYF; cdr3_nt: TGCAGTGCTTGGGACGGGGGGGCGGCCACAGATACGCAGTATTTT
clone_size: many; d_call: TRBD2; j_call: TRBJ2-2; v_call: TRBV29-1; cdr3_aa: CSGKLAGVDTGELFF; cdr3_nt: TGCAGCGGAAAACTAGCGGGGGTTGACACCGGGGAGCTGTTTTTT
clone_size: NA; d_call: NA; j_call: TRBJ2-6; v_call: TRBV18; cdr3_aa: CASSPLTGPLSSGANVLTF; cdr3_nt: TGTGCCAGCTCACCGTTAACCGGGCCGTTATCTTCTGGGGCCAACGTCCTGACTTTC
clone_size: NA; d_call: NA; j_call: TRBJ2-5; v_call: TRBV4-3; cdr3_aa: CASSQEAQGGWETQYF; cdr3_nt: TGCGCCAGCAGCCAAGAGGCTCAGGGTGGGTGGGAGACCCAGTACTTC
clone_size: many; d_call: TRBD1; j_call: TRBJ2-7; v_call: TRBV5-6; cdr3_aa: CASSPTGAEQYF; cdr3_nt: TGTGCCAGCAGCCCGACAGGGGCCGAGCAGTACTTC
clone_size: NA; d_call: TRBD2; j_call: TRBJ2-5; v_call: TRBV6-2/TRBV6-3; cdr3_aa: CASSYLAGKSRETQYF; cdr3_nt: TGTGCCAGCAGTTATCTAGCGGGAAAGTCCCGAGAGACCCAGTACTTC
clone_size: few; d_call: TRBD1; j_call: TRBJ2-5; v_call: TRBV7-6; cdr3_aa: CASSPVWDRQETQYF; cdr3_nt: TGTGCCAGCAGCCCCGTATGGGACAGGCAAGAGACCCAGTACTTC
clone_size: few; d_call: NA; j_call: TRBJ1-6; v_call: TRBV6-6; cdr3_aa: CASHSDGNSPLHF; cdr3_nt: TGTGCCAGCCACTCTGACGGTAATTCACCCCTCCACTTT
clone_size: NA; d_call: NA; j_call: TRBJ2-4; v_call: TRBV29-1; cdr3_aa: CSVTEQGRGAKNIQYF; cdr3_nt: TGCAGCGTTACCGAACAGGGAAGAGGGGCCAAAAACATTCAGTACTTC
clone_size: few; d_call: NA; j_call: TRBJ1-1; v_call: TRBV10-3; cdr3_aa: CAIKQGLFTEAFF; cdr3_nt: TGTGCCATCAAACAGGGATTGTTCACTGAAGCTTTCTTT
clone_size: NA; d_call: TRBD1; j_call: TRBJ2-3; v_call: TRBV5-1; cdr3_aa: CASSLEGAGGRTDTQYF; cdr3_nt: TGCGCCAGCAGCTTGGAGGGGGCAGGGGGACGCACAGATACGCAGTATTTT
clone_size: few; d_call: NA; j_call: TRBJ2-2; v_call: TRBV7-2; cdr3_aa: CASRQDRNTGELFF; cdr3_nt: TGTGCCAGCAGACAGGACAGAAACACCGGGGAGCTGTTTTTT
clone_size: few; d_call: NA; j_call: TRBJ1-1; v_call: TRBV20-1; cdr3_aa: CSARVGTDVEAFF; cdr3_nt: TGCAGTGCTAGAGTAGGCACCGACGTTGAAGCTTTCTTT
clone_size: once; d_call: TRBD2; j_call: TRBJ2-1; v_call: TRBV11-2; cdr3_aa: CASSFTPGLARTNEQFF; cdr3_nt: TGTGCCAGCAGCTTTACCCCGGGACTAGCGCGAACCAATGAGCAGTTCTTC
clone_size: NA; d_call: TRBD2; j_call: TRBJ2-1; v_call: TRBV14; cdr3_aa: CASSQGGGAANEQFF; cdr3_nt: TGTGCCAGCAGCCAAGGCGGGGGGGCGGCTAATGAGCAGTTCTTC
clone_size: NA; d_call: NA; j_call: TRBJ2-4; v_call: TRBV20-1; cdr3_aa: CSAGSLGRENIQYF; cdr3_nt: TGCAGTGCGGGCTCTCTAGGGCGGGAAAACATTCAGTACTTC
clone_size: few; d_call: NA; j_call: TRBJ1-2; v_call: TRBV10-3; cdr3_aa: CATRDNNYGYTF; cdr3_nt: TGTGCCACGCGGGACAATAACTATGGCTACACCTTC
clone_size: once; d_call: TRBD1; j_call: TRBJ1-1; v_call: TRBV20-1; cdr3_aa: CSARTGGVTEAFF; cdr3_nt: TGCAGTGCTAGAACAGGGGGCGTCACTGAAGCTTTCTTT
clone_size: NA; d_call: TRBD1; j_call: TRBJ2-1; v_call: TRBV27; cdr3_aa: CASSRTGAVNEQFF; cdr3_nt: TGTGCCAGCTCAAGGACAGGGGCAGTCAATGAGCAGTTCTTC
clone_size: NA; d_call: TRBD1; j_call: TRBJ2-1; v_call: TRBV7-2; cdr3_aa: CASSLAPGQGIDEQFF; cdr3_nt: TGTGCCAGCAGCTTAGCGCCGGGACAGGGTATTGATGAGCAGTTCTTC
clone_size: NA; d_call: TRBD1; j_call: TRBJ1-1; v_call: TRBV5-1; cdr3_aa: CASSLVDRGYTEAFF; cdr3_nt: TGCGCCAGCAGCTTGGTGGACAGGGGATACACTGAAGCTTTCTTT
clone_size: many; d_call: TRBD2; j_call: TRBJ2-1; v_call: TRBV9; cdr3_aa: CASSATSGGYNEQFF; cdr3_nt: TGTGCCAGCAGCGCGACTAGCGGAGGCTACAATGAGCAGTTCTTC
clone_size: NA; d_call: NA; j_call: TRBJ1-2; v_call: TRBV28; cdr3_aa: CASSSVRGVRYYGYTF; cdr3_nt: TGTGCCAGCAGTTCAGTGCGGGGGGTCCGTTACTATGGCTACACCTTC
clone_size: NA; d_call: TRBD1; j_call: TRBJ1-5; v_call: TRBV5-1; cdr3_aa: CASSLEGQSNQPQHF; cdr3_nt: TGCGCCAGCAGCTTGGAGGGACAGAGCAATCAGCCCCAGCATTTT
clone_size: few; d_call: NA; j_call: TRBJ2-7; v_call: TRBV20-1; cdr3_aa: CSANDLTYEQYF; cdr3_nt: TGCAGTGCTAATGACTTGACCTACGAGCAGTACTTC
clone_size: few; d_call: TRBD2; j_call: TRBJ2-3; v_call: TRBV20-1; cdr3_aa: CSAKRAGGADTQYF; cdr3_nt: TGCAGTGCTAAGAGAGCGGGAGGAGCAGATACGCAGTATTTT
clone_size: few; d_call: NA; j_call: TRBJ2-3; v_call: TRBV7-9; cdr3_aa: CASSSSDTQYF; cdr3_nt: TGTGCCAGCAGCTCGTCAGATACGCAGTATTTT